The TCR beta chain described here comes from a study of shared clonotypes between healthy human individuals. This CDR3 spans 15 amino acids. Trimming removed 3 bases at V and 3 bases at J, with 15 bases between. Germline V gives CDR1 SGHNT, CDR2 YYREEE (reference sequence). A remark on this clone: What it recognizes is unknown.

Samples underwent the assay at deep level. Sequencing was performed with immunoSEQ multiplex PCR; in TCRdb, only in-frame clones are kept and a portion is missing. Among 1.6 million or so clones listed, around 95% were seen once. Study-wide points: Investigators expected sequencing depth to affect clonotype sharing among donors.

Sequencing was carried out using naive CD4+ T cells sorted from blood. Documented subset: CD45RA+ positively selected. This clonotype was obtained from a man aged 25 to 40 in good health. This chain joins TRBV5-4 and TRBJ2-5, with unresolved D. CDR3 sequence reads: CASSSSLGPEETQYF. The CDR3 coding sequence is TGTGCCAGCAGCTCGTCGCTAGGGCCCGAAGAGACCCAGTACTTC.